These 21 T cell receptor beta chains came from one sample sequenced in a study of tumor-infiltrating lymphocytes in primary liver carcinoma. Germline DNA was extracted alongside blood RNA, which was obtained from unsorted whole blood. A constant-region primer served to make TCR beta cDNA from roughly 500 ng total RNA. Three rounds of nested multiplex PCR with slightly modified ARM-PCR produced TCR beta libraries. For approximately 11 cycles apiece, the opening two PCR rounds ran with TRBV1-TRBV30 forward primers and a C-beta reverse primer. MiXCR was run by TCRdb on the multiplex PCR reads, yielding one entry per CDR3 protein. The table lists about 180,000 distinct CDR3 sequences, roughly 60% of them singletons, with around 74% in the top ten. The sequencing sample was made of peripheral blood. These TCRs come from a man aged 35-49 years with primary liver carcinoma and hepatitis B virus infection.

As to this clonotype: One junction end does not reproduce the germline sequence, and a read error may be involved. The chain joins TRBV6-5 to TRBJ2-3; either TRBD1 or TRBD2 may supply D (6 bases each). The germline gives CDR1 MNHEY, CDR2 SVGAGI. This CDR3 comprises 16 residues. CDR3 nucleotide sequence: TGTGCCAGCAGCCCCCAGTTGGGGGGCGGCACAGATACGCACTATTTT. Its protein is CASSPQLGGGTDTHYF.

The table lists this clonotype with a count of one. This sequence joins TRBV28 and TRBJ1-1; 7 bases map to TRBD1. The CDR3 is 14 amino acids. V lost 2 bases to trimming and J lost 13 bases; unmatched junction nucleotides: 13. CDR1 is MDHEN and CDR2 is SYDVKM in the germline V gene. CDR3 sequence: CASSLPTGVTDDFF. DNA of the CDR3: TGTGCCAGCAGTTTACCCACAGGGGTCACTGACGATTTCTTT.

The chain uses TRBV11-1 and TRBJ2-6, with D unresolved. The CDR3 extends over 18 amino acids. V shed 1 base and J shed 2 bases, with 15 bases lying between them. CDR1 and CDR2 (germline): SGHAT, FQDESV (reference sequence). The CDR3: CASSLGEGLSAGANVLTF. The CDR3 bases are TGTGCCAGCAGCTTAGGAGAAGGGCTATCCGCTGGGGCCAACGTCCTGACTTTC.

This clonotype was recorded many times. The genes are TRBV12-3 or TRBV12-4 and TRBJ2-5; 12 bases map to TRBD1. CDR3 length equals 16 residues. Germline trimming cut 5 bases from V and 7 bases from J; bases unmatched to any gene: 11. This CDR3 is CASSLAPGTGGRTQYF. In DNA, the CDR3 is TGTGCCAGCAGTCTCGCCCCCGGGACAGGGGGCAGGACCCAGTACTTC.

This clonotype was seen many times. The chain couples TRBV11-1 to TRBJ2-7, with a possible D match to TRBD1 (5 bases). Per the germline V gene, CDR1 is SGHAT and CDR2 is FQDESV (reference sequence). The CDR3 runs to 14 residues. Trimming took off 5 bases at V and 0 bases at J, with 11 bases between the two ends. This chain's CDR3 is CASSQGRNSYEQYF. As DNA, the CDR3 is TGTGCCAGCAGCCAGGGTCGGAACTCCTACGAGCAGTACTTC.

This clonotype was seen only once. One end of the junction is discordant with germline, which a read error may explain. J is TRBJ1-6 and V is TRBV6-5; D possibly corresponds to TRBD1 (5 bases). The V gene's germline CDR1 is MNHEY and CDR2 SVGAGI. This CDR3 contains 16 residues. CDR3 loop: CASSYSARQSNSPPHF. DNA for the CDR3: TGTGCCAGCAGTTACTCCGCCCGACAGAGTAATTCACCCCCCCACTTT.

V usage is TRBV25-1 and J usage is TRBJ2-3, with D perhaps TRBD2 (6 bases). The CDR3 runs to 15 residues. The germline CDR1 and CDR2 sequences are MGHDK and SYGVNS. V gave up 3 bases and J gave up 1 base, with 11 bases separating them. CDR3 sequence: CASSDGSSGTDTQYF. The CDR3 DNA sequence: TGTGCCAGCAGTGACGGGAGTAGCGGCACAGATACGCAGTATTTT.

The V and J genes are TRBV12-5 and TRBJ2-3; D perhaps matches TRBD1 (5 bases). The J call is in doubt because the DNA end fits TRBJ1-5 better. The CDR3 has 14 amino acids. Germline values: CDR1 LGHNT, CDR2 FRNRAP. Here the CDR3 reads CASGPGLATDTQHF. CDR3 DNA sequence: TGTGCTAGTGGTCCGGGACTAGCGACAGATACGCAGCATTTT.

This clonotype was counted only a few times. One end of the junction varies from germline; a read error may be responsible. The CDR3 region has the DNA TGTGCCAGCCAAAACAGGGTGGGGCAGCACCAGCATTTT. The encoded protein is CASQNRVGQHQHF. The genes are TRBV12-3 or TRBV12-4 and TRBJ1-5, with a possible D match to TRBD1 (6 bases). The CDR3 is made up of 13 amino acids.

In regard to this clonotype: A single base separates this from a much larger clone, so it may be a read error. The rearrangement joins TRBV4-1 to TRBJ1-4; 7 bases line up with TRBD1. Losses at the gene ends were 5 bases for V and 8 bases for J; bases not matched to a gene: 11. The CDR3 consists of 15 residues. Germline V gene lookup returns CDR1 MGHRA and CDR2 YSYEKL. CDR3 DNA sequence: TGCGCCAGCAGCAAGGGGACAGTTTCGGGCGAAAAACTGTTTTTT. It codes for CASSKGTVSGEKLFF.

This chain links TRBV6-1 with TRBJ1-1; a weak D match, TRBD1 (6 bases). Germline CDR1 is MNHNS and CDR2 is SASEGT. CDR3 length: 15 amino acids. The germline V and J ends were trimmed by 6 bases and 0 bases, with 14 bases remaining between them. This chain's CDR3 is CASSGQSLVNTEAFF. DNA of the CDR3: TGTGCCAGCAGCGGACAGAGCCTGGTGAACACTGAAGCTTTCTTT.

This clonotype was counted many times. The chain employs TRBV11-2 and TRBJ2-7, with D perhaps TRBD1 or TRBD2 (6 bases each). V was shortened by 5 bases and J by 4 bases, with 21 bases between the two germline ends. This CDR3 region has 16 residues. CDR1 and CDR2 from the germline V gene are SGHAT and FQNNGV. As DNA, the CDR3 is TGTGCCAGCAGCCCCGGGGGCTCCTCCAATTTTTACGAGCAGTACTTC. This encodes CASSPGGSSNFYEQYF.

With regard to this clonotype: Just one base apart from a much larger clone, this may be a read error. The genes are TRBV12-3 or TRBV12-4 and TRBJ2-7, with TRBD2 matching over 9 bases. The CDR3 extends over 17 amino acids. The junction had 11 bases not matched to a gene; V was cut back by 4 bases and J by 1 base. The CDR3 DNA reads as TGTGCCAGCAGTTCCAAGGGTAGCGGGAGTCGGTCCTACGAGCAGTACTTC. Protein: CASSSKGSGSRSYEQYF.

V and J are TRBV19 and TRBJ2-4; D gene uncertain. This CDR3 has 12 residues. The V end was cut by 8 bases, the J end by 8 bases, with 13 bases between. Germline CDR1 reads LNHDA; CDR2 reads SQIVND (reference sequence). CDR3 residues: CASGPTWDIQYF. CDR3 nucleotides: TGTGCCAGTGGGCCTACCTGGGACATTCAGTACTTC. Full variable domain (missing parts from reference TRBV19 and TRBJ2-4): DGGITQSPKYLFRKEGQNVTLSCEQNLNHDAMYWYRQDPGQGLRLIYYSQIVNDFQKGDIAEGYSVSREKKESFPLTVTSAQKNPTAFYLCASGPTWDIQYFGAGTRLSVL.

Of note for this clonotype: A much larger clonotype is one base distant, so this may be a read error. CDR3 nucleotide sequence: TGCAGCGTCGCGGACCAAGTGGATACGCAGTATTTT. It yields the protein CSVADQVDTQYF. The gene calls are TRBV29-1 and TRBJ2-3; D is ambiguous. This CDR3 has 12 amino acids. The germline gives CDR1 SQVTM, CDR2 ANQGSEA. V shed 6 bases and J shed 6 bases, with 13 bases lying between them.

Worth noting for this clonotype: This is likely a read error, given that the CDR3 carries no conserved phenylalanine or tryptophan at its end. This chain connects TRBV14 to TRBJ2-7, with TRBD2 as a possible D gene (5 bases). The germline gives CDR1 SGHDN, CDR2 FVKESK. The germline V and J ends were trimmed by 0 bases and 6 bases, with 9 bases remaining between them. CDR3 length equals 13 residues. DNA for the CDR3: TGTGCCAGCAGCCAAGATTATGGGAGCGAGCAGTACCTC. Translated, it gives CASSQDYGSEQYL.

The chain uses TRBV7-9 and TRBJ1-5, with 8 nucleotides matching TRBD1. J gave up 7 bases and V 5 bases, and 7 bases lay outside the gene matches. This CDR3 is 14 amino acids long. CDR1 and CDR2 from the germline V gene are SEHNR and FQNEAQ (reference sequence). CDR3 sequence reads: CASSPSTGEQPQHF. CDR3 sequence (DNA): TGTGCCAGCAGCCCTTCGACAGGGGAACAGCCCCAGCATTTT.

This clonotype was counted only a few times. The chain employs TRBV14 and TRBJ2-7, with D perhaps assigned TRBD1 or TRBD2 (5 bases each). V lost 3 bases and J lost 7, with 19 bases in between. CDR1 and CDR2 (germline): SGHDN, FVKESK. CDR3 length: 15 residues. The DNA of the CDR3 is TGTGCCAGCAGCCATACCGGGACCCCCCCTGAGGAGCAGTACTTC. It is translated as CASSHTGTPPEEQYF.

This clonotype was seen a handful of times. The gene calls are TRBV12-3 or TRBV12-4 and TRBJ1-3; D call uncertain. The CDR3 consists of 16 residues. Deletions cut 1 base from V and 0 bases from J, with 10 bases between. CDR3 bases: TGTGCCAGCAGTTTAGGGTCTATTAGCTCTGGAAACACCATATATTTT. It encodes CASSLGSISSGNTIYF.

About this clonotype itself: This clone may be a read error of a much larger clone one base away. V and J are TRBV11-2 and TRBJ1-1; D not resolved. Germline V gives CDR1 SGHAT, CDR2 FQNNGV. The CDR3 is 13 amino acids. CDR3 DNA: TGTGCCAGCAGCTCTCAAATGAACACTGGAGCTTTCTTT. It codes for CASSSQMNTGAFF.

This chain links TRBV28 with TRBJ1-1; no reliable D call. The germline gives CDR1 MDHEN, CDR2 SYDVKM. The CDR3 covers 15 residues. The V end was cut by 5 bases, the J end by 1 base, with 14 bases between. Written as DNA, the CDR3 is TGTGCCAGCAGTAGCCTGGGCAGAGGGAACACTGAAGCTTTCTTT. Translated, it gives CASSSLGRGNTEAFF. The full variable domain, in which reference TRBV28 and TRBJ1-1 provide the parts outside the CDR3, is DVKVTQSSRYLVKRTGEKVFLECVQDMDHENMFWYRQDPGLGLRLIYFSYDVKMKEKGDIPEGYSVSREKKERFSLILESASTNQTSMYLCASSSLGRGNTEAFFGQGTRLTVV.